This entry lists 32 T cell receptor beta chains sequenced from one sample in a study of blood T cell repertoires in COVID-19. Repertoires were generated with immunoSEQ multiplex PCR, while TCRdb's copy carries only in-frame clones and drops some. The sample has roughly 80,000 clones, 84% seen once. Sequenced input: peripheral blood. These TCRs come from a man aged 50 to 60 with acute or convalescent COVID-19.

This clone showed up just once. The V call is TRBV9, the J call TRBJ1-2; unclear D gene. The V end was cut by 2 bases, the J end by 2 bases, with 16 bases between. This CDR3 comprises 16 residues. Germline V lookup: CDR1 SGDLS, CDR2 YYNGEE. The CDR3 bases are TGTGCCAGCAGCGTTAACCTCAACACCAAAAACTATGGCTACACCTTC. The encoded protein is CASSVNLNTKNYGYTF. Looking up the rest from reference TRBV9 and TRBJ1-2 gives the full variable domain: DSGVTQTPKHLITATGQRVTLRCSPRSGDLSVYWYQQSLDQGLQFLIQYYNGEERAKGNILERFSAQQFPDLHSELNLSSLELGDSALYFCASSVNLNTKNYGYTFGSGTRLTVV.

CDR3 DNA: TGTGCCAGCAGCTACGGGGGGGCCGCTGAAGCTTTCTTT. The encoded protein is CASSYGGAAEAFF. V is TRBV14 and J is TRBJ1-1; TRBD1 might be the D (6 bases). The CDR3 covers 13 residues. CDR1 is SGHDN and CDR2 is FVKESK in the germline V gene. V dropped 5 bases and J dropped 6 bases, with 13 bases sitting between them. Full variable domain (remainder filled in from reference TRBV14 and TRBJ1-1): EAGVTQFPSHSVIEKGQTVTLRCDPISGHDNLYWYRRVMGKEIKFLLHFVKESKQDESGMPNNRFLAERTGGTYSTLKVQPAELEDSGVYFCASSYGGAAEAFFGQGTRLTVV.

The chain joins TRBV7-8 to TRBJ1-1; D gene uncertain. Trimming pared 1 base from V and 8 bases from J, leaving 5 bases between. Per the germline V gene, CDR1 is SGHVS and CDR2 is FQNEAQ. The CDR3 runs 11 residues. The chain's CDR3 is CASSLGREAFF. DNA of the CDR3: TGTGCCAGCAGCTTAGGCAGGGAAGCTTTCTTT.

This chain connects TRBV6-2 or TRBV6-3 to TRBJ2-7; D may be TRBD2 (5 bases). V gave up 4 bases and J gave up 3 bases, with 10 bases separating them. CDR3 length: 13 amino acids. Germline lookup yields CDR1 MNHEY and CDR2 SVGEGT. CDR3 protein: CASSFEGYYEQYF. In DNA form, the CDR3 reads TGTGCCAGCAGTTTTGAGGGTTACTACGAGCAGTACTTC.

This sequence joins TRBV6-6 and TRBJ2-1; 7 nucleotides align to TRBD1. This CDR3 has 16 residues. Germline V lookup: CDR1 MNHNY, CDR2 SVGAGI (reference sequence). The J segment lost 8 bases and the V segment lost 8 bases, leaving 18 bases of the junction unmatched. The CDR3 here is CASLPATGKDYDEQFF. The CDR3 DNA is TGTGCCAGCCTACCCGCGACAGGGAAGGATTACGATGAGCAGTTCTTC.

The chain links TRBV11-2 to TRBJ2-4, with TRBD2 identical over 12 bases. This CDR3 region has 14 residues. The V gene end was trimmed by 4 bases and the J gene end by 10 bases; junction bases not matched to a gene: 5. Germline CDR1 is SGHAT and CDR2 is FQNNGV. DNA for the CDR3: TGTGCCAGCAGCTCAACCGGGACTAGCGGGATTCAGTACTTC. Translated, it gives CASSSTGTSGIQYF.

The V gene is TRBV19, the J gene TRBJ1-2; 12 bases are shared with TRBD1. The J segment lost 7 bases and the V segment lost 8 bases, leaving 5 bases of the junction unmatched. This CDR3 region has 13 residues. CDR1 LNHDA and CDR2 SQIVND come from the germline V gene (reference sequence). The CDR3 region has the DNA TGTGCCAGTGCGGGACAGGGGGCGAGTGGCTACACCTTC. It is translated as CASAGQGASGYTF.

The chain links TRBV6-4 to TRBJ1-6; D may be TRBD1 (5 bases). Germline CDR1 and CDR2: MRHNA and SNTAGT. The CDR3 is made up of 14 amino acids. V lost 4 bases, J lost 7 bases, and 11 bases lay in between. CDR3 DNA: TGTGCCAGCAGTGCCCGGGGGAAGAATTCACCCCTCCACTTT. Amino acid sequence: CASSARGKNSPLHF.

The CDR3 is CASSFLYGGGMGSGVAKNIQYF. DNA of the CDR3: TGTGCCAGCAGTTTTTTGTACGGGGGTGGGATGGGCAGCGGGGTGGCCAAAAACATTCAGTACTTC. The chain is built from TRBV28 and TRBJ2-4; 7 nucleotides match TRBD2. The CDR3 extends over 22 amino acids. The germline V gene encodes CDR1 MDHEN and CDR2 SYDVKM. The J segment lost 1 base and the V segment lost 3 bases, leaving 24 bases of the junction unmatched.

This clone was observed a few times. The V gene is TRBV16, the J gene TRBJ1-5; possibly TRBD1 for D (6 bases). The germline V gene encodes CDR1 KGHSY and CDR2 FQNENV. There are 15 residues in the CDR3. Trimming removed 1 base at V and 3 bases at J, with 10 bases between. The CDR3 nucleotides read TGTGCCAGCAGCCAATTTTCAGGGGCCAATCAGCCCCAGCATTTT. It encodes CASSQFSGANQPQHF. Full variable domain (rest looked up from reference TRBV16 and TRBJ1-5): GEEVAQTPKHLVRGEGQKAKLYCAPIKGHSYVFWYQQVLKNEFKFLISFQNENVFDETGMPKERFSAKCLPNSPCSLEIQATKLEDSAVYFCASSQFSGANQPQHFGDGTRLSIL.

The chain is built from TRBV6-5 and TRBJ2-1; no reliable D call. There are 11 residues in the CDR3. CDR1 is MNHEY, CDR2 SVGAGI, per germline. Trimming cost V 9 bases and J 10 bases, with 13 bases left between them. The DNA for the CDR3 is TGTGCCAGGACTGACGCAAGGGAGCAGTTCTTC. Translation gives CARTDAREQFF.

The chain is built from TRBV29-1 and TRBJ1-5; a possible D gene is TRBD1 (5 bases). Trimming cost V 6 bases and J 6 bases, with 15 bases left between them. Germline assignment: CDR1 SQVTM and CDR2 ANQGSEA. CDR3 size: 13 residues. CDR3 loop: CSVSRALGQPQHF. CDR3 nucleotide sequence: TGCAGCGTGAGCAGGGCCCTCGGTCAGCCCCAGCATTTT.

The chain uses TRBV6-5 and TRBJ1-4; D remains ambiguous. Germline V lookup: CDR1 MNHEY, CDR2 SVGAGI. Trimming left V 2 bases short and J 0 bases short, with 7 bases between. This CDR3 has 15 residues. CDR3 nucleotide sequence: TGTGCCAGCAGTTACCATGTTGCAACTAATGAAAAACTGTTTTTT. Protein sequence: CASSYHVATNEKLFF.

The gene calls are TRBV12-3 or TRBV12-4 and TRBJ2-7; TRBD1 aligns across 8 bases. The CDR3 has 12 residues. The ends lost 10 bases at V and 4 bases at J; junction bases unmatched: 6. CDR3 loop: CATGQGGYEQYF. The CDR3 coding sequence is TGTGCCACCGGACAGGGTGGGTACGAGCAGTACTTC.

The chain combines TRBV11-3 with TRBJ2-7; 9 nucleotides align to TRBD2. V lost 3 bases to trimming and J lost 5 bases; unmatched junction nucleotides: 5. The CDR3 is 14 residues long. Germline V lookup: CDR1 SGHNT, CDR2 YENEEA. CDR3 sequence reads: CASSLASGNHEQYF. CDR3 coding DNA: TGTGCCAGCAGCTTGGCTAGCGGGAACCACGAGCAGTACTTC.

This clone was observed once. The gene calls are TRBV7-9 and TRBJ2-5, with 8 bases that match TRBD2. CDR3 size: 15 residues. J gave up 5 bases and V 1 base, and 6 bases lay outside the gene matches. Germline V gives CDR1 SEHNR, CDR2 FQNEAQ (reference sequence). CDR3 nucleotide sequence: TGTGCCAGCAGCTTAGGGGCGGGAGGAACGGAGACCCAGTACTTC. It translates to CASSLGAGGTETQYF.

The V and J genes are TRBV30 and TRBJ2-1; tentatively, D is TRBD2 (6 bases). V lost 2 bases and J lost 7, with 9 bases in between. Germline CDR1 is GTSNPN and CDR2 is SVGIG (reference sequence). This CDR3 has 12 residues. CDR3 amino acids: CAWSYGGNEQFF. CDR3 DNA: TGTGCCTGGAGTTATGGGGGGAATGAGCAGTTCTTC. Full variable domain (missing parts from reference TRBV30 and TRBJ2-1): SQTIHQWPATLVQPVGSPLSLECTVEGTSNPNLYWYRQAAGRGLQLLFYSVGIGQISSEVPQNLSASRPQDRQFILSSKKLLLSDSGFYLCAWSYGGNEQFFGPGTRLTVL.

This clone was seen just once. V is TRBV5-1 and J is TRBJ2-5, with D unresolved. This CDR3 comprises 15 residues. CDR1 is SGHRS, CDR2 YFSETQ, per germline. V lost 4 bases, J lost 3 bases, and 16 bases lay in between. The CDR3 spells CASSPGLGEEETQYF. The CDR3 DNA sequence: TGCGCCAGCAGCCCCGGTCTCGGAGAGGAAGAGACCCAGTACTTC.

The CDR3, as DNA: TGCGCCAGCAGCTTTGACAGGGTCCAAGAGACCCAGTACTTC. Encoded protein: CASSFDRVQETQYF. The V gene is TRBV5-1, the J gene TRBJ2-5, with 7 bases identical to TRBD1. V was clipped by 2 bases and J by 1 base; unmatched bases: 2. The CDR3 runs to 14 residues. The germline gives CDR1 SGHRS, CDR2 YFSETQ.

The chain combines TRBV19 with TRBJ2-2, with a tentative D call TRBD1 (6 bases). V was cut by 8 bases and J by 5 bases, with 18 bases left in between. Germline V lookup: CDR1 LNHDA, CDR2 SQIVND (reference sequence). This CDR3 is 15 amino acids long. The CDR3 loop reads CASRGQGLGTGELFF. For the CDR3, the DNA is TGTGCCAGTCGCGGGCAGGGGCTGGGTACCGGGGAGCTGTTTTTT.

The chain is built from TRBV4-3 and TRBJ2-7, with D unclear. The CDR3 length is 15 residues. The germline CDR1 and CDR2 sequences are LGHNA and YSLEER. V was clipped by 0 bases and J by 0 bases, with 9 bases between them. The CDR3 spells CASSQDPTRSYEQYF. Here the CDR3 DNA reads TGCGCCAGCAGCCAAGACCCGACACGCTCCTACGAGCAGTACTTC.

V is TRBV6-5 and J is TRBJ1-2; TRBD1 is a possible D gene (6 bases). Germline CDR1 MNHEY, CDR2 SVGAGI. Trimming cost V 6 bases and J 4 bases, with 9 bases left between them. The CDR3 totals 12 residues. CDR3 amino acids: CASSRDTYGYTF. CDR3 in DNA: TGTGCCAGCAGCCGGGACACCTATGGCTACACCTTC.

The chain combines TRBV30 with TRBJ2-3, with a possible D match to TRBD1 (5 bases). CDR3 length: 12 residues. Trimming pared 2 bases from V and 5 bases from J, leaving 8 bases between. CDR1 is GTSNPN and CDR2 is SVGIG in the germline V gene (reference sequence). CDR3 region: CAWSPTGDTQYF. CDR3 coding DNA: TGTGCCTGGAGTCCTACAGGAGATACGCAGTATTTT.

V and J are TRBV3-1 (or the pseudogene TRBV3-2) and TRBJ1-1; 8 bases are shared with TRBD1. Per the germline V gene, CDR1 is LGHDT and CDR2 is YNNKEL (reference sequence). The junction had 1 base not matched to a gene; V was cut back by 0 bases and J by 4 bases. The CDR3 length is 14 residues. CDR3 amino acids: CASSQEDRVTEAFF. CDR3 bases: TGTGCCAGCAGCCAAGAGGACAGGGTCACTGAAGCTTTCTTT.

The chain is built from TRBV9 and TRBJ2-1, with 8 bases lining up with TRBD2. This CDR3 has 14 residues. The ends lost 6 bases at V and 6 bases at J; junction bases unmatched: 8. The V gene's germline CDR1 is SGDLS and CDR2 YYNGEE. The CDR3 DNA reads TGTGCCAGCACCCCCGCCGGGACTAGCAATGAGCAGTTCTTC. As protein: CASTPAGTSNEQFF.

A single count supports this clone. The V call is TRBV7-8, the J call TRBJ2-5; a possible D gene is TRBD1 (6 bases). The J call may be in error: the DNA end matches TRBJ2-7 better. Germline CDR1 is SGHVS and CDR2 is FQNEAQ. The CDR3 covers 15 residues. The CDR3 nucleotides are TGTGCCAGCAGCTTATCAGGGGTCAACTCCTACGAGCAGTACTTC. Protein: CASSLSGVNSYEQYF.

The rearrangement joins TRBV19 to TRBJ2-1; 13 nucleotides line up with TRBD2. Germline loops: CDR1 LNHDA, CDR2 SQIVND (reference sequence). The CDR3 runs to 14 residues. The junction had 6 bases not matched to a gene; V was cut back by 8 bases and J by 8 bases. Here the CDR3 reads CASGLAGAQDEQFF. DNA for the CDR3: TGTGCCAGTGGACTAGCGGGAGCTCAGGATGAGCAGTTCTTC.

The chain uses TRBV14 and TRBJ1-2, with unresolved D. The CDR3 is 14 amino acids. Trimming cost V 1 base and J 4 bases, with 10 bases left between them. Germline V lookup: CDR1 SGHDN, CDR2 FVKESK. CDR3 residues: CASSQATRLYGYTF. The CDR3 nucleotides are TGTGCCAGCAGCCAAGCAACCCGACTCTATGGCTACACCTTC.

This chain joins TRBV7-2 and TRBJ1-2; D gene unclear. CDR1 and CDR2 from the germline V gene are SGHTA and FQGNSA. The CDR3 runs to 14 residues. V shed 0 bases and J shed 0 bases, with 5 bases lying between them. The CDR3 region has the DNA TGTGCCAGCAGCTTAGCCCGGTCTAACTATGGCTACACCTTC. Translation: CASSLARSNYGYTF.

The CDR3 is CASSLGQSYSGNTIYF. The DNA of the CDR3 is TGTGCCAGCAGCTTAGGGCAGTCTTACTCTGGAAACACCATATATTTT. The rearrangement joins TRBV7-8 to TRBJ1-3; D unresolved. Germline loops: CDR1 SGHVS, CDR2 FQNEAQ. The CDR3 has 16 residues. Trimming cost V 1 base and J 0 bases, with 10 bases left between them.

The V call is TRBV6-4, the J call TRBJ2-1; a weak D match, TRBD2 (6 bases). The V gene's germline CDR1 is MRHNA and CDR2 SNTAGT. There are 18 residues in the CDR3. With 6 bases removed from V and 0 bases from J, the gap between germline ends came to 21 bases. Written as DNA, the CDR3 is TGTGCCAGCAGCTCCCTCTTGAAGGACTACAGCTCCTACAATGAGCAGTTCTTC. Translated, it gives CASSSLLKDYSSYNEQFF.

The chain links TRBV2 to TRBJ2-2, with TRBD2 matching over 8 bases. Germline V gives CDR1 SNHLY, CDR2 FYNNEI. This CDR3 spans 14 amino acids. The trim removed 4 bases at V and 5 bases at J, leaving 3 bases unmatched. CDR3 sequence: CASSGLAGTGELFF. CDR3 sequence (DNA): TGTGCCAGCAGTGGGTTAGCGGGGACCGGGGAGCTGTTTTTT.